This T cell receptor beta chain was recorded in a study of cytotoxic CD8 clonotypes in ibrutinib-treated CLL (TCRdb year 2021). Looking at the study overall: The cohort included about 15 treatment-naive and about a dozen relapsed/refractory patients; 17 were IGHV unmutated. Partial responses were observed in about 25 patients and complete responses in 2; after a median follow-up of 68 months, remission was maintained in some 14 patients and progression was observed in roughly twelve. Response samples were obtained after a median of about 13 months of treatment, with a range of roughly 6 to 40 months. On average, each sample yielded around 230,000 productive templates and about 100,000 productive rearrangements. Of the 85 to 95 participants in the trial, about 26 had longitudinal samples available. Cryopreserved peripheral blood mononuclear cells were collected before treatment, at response, and at either disease progression or sustained remission. All remission and progressive disease samples were collected while patients were still receiving ibrutinib. What the work shows at the level of the full study, not this receptor alone: Lymph node repertoires were not examined, and the timing of sampling was not matched between patients in sustained remission and those whose disease progressed. Baseline clonality exceeded that of age-matched healthy donors and correlated strongly with circulating CD8+ T-cell counts. An increase in clonality was observed at ibrutinib response, with clonality remaining stable during sustained remission and falling back toward baseline at progression. Public clonotypes were found to be uncommon and were observed to contract or remain stable during treatment; the increase in clonality was shown to reflect expansion of private clonotypes at ibrutinib response.

Remarks on this clone: Its antigen is unknown. The record has no base qualities; no much larger clone is one base away.

For TCR beta library preparation, roughly 2.2 micrograms of genomic DNA were isolated from cryopreserved PBMCs. High-throughput TCR beta sequencing was performed on longitudinal blood samples from CLL patients receiving ibrutinib monotherapy. The patients took part in an open-label, single-center phase 2 trial of ibrutinib monotherapy. The germline V end is reduced by 4 bases and the J end by 3 bases; junction bases left unmatched: 7. CDR1 and CDR2 are drawn from the germline V gene: SGHRS, YFSETQ. Inclusive of the bounding cysteine and phenylalanine, the CDR3 is 16 residues long. Of the read, only the CDR3 DNA is kept; its 48 bases are in frame from base 1. Each clonotype received, on average, around 10x coverage in deep resolution sequencing performed on a MiSeq, where the target depth lay between 1 in 1 million and 1 in 200,000 T cells. TCR beta libraries were generated with the immunoSEQ hsTCRB Kit. On the study's bioinformatics: ImmunoSEQ Data Assistant and ImmunoSEQ Analyzer were used for data analysis, and V, D and J genes were assigned according to IMGT definitions. Clonality, which ranges from 0 to 1, was calculated by subtracting the normalized Shannon entropy of productive rearrangement frequencies from one. Only overrepresented clonotypes making up at least 0.05% of each patient's repertoire were included in the public clonotype analysis. About twelve repertoires from age-matched healthy donors, obtained from immuneACCESS, served as clonality controls. TCRdb stores this immuneACCESS table with in-frame sequences only. Part of the clones is absent; in the studies checked, under half of the shortfall reflects unresolved V genes, and no reason is known for the rest. The V and J calls and clone size come from that table; D and trimming were worked out from the DNA. Recorded for this sample are over 120,000 clones; more than 70% of them occurred a single time. Less than 9% of the sample comes from the top ten.

The sample was PBMCs, taken after 36 months of ibrutinib treatment. This clonotype was obtained from a human donor with chronic lymphocytic leukemia. Rearrangement joined TRBV5-1 to TRBJ1-2; the junction holds 12 bases that match TRBD1. The CDR3 region reads CASSPGQGASYYGYTF. The DNA is as follows: TGCGCCAGCAGCCCGGGACAGGGGGCGTCTTACTATGGCTACACCTTC.